The 31 T cell receptor beta chains below were found in one sample sequenced in a study of blood T cell repertoires in COVID-19. Only in-frame clones appear in the TCRdb table, and some are missing; sequencing was by immunoSEQ multiplex PCR. The sample contains roughly 270,000 clones, less than 85% of which appear only once. Sequenced: PBMCs or T cells enriched from blood (not recorded which). These receptors originate from a woman aged 45-65 years who had recovered from COVID-19.

This chain connects TRBV30 to TRBJ1-6; tentative D call: TRBD1 (6 bases). The V end was cut by 1 base, the J end by 5 bases, with 9 bases between. Germline loops: CDR1 GTSNPN, CDR2 SVGIG (reference sequence). This CDR3 is 14 amino acids long. In DNA, the CDR3 is TGTGCCTGGAGTGAAGGGACACATAATTCACCCCTCCACTTT. As protein: CAWSEGTHNSPLHF.

The J gene is TRBJ1-5, the V gene TRBV6-6; no definite D call. The CDR3 extends over 18 amino acids. CDR1 MNHNY and CDR2 SVGAGI come from the germline V gene (reference sequence). The V end was cut by 5 bases, the J end by 0 bases, with 20 bases between. The CDR3 DNA reads TGTGCCAGCAGTCCCCGGCGGCAGAGCTCTTATAGCAATCAGCCCCAGCATTTT. Amino acids: CASSPRRQSSYSNQPQHF.

As to this clone: This sample also contains other DNA sequences that code for the same CDR3. The rearrangement links TRBV6-4 to TRBJ2-1, with 8 bases that match TRBD2. The CDR3 consists of 15 residues. V trimming: 3 bases; J trimming: 1 base; junction bases outside the gene matches: 2. Germline V gene lookup returns CDR1 MRHNA and CDR2 SNTAGT. The CDR3 nucleotides read TGTGCCAGCAGTGAAACTAGCGGTTCCTACAATGAGCAGTTCTTC. Amino acid sequence: CASSETSGSYNEQFF.

The chain couples TRBV5-1 to TRBJ2-7; D remains unclear. This CDR3 spans 12 amino acids. V was pared by 4 bases and J by 4 bases, with 9 bases between. CDR1 is SGHRS and CDR2 is YFSETQ in the germline V gene. The CDR3, as DNA: TGCGCCAGCAGCCACATGGTTTACGAGCAGTACTTC. Amino acid sequence: CASSHMVYEQYF.

The chain carries TRBV18 and TRBJ1-1; TRBD1 aligns across 9 bases. Trimming at V came to 6 bases and at J to 3 bases, leaving 14 bases not matched to a gene. The CDR3 is 17 residues long. CDR1 and CDR2 from the germline V gene are KGHSH and LQKENI. This CDR3 reads CASSLDRGRNGDTEAFF. The CDR3 coding sequence is TGTGCCAGCTCCCTCGACAGGGGGAGGAATGGGGACACTGAAGCTTTCTTT.

This clone has more than one count but fewer than ten. The V and J genes are TRBV28 and TRBJ1-2, with 8 bases identical to TRBD1. Trimming took 2 bases from V and 6 from J; bases not matched to a gene: 14. Germline assignment: CDR1 MDHEN and CDR2 SYDVKM. The CDR3 loop spans 17 amino acids. The CDR3 sequence: CASSLGSAVGQVNGYTF. CDR3 bases: TGTGCCAGCAGTTTAGGTAGTGCTGTGGGACAGGTGAATGGCTACACCTTC.

CDR3 protein: CASSLLTSGTSVLRTSTDTQYF. The CDR3 bases are TGTGCCAGCAGCTTATTAACTTCCGGGACTAGCGTATTAAGGACTAGCACAGATACGCAGTATTTT. This sequence joins TRBV7-3 and TRBJ2-3; TRBD2 matches 10 bases. V dropped 2 bases and J dropped 0; count of bases not matched to a gene: 20. The germline V gene has CDR1 SGHTA and CDR2 FQGTGA. The CDR3 runs 22 residues. Variable domain in full (rest from reference TRBV7-3 and TRBJ2-3): GAGVSQTPSNKVTEKGKYVELRCDPISGHTALYWYRQSLGQGPEFLIYFQGTGAADDSGLPNDRFFAVRPEGSVSTLKIQRTERGDSAVYLCASSLLTSGTSVLRTSTDTQYFGPGTRLTVL.

This rearrangement joins TRBV30 to TRBJ1-5; D might be TRBD1 (5 bases). CDR3 length: 14 amino acids. Germline CDR1 and CDR2: GTSNPN and SVGIG (reference sequence). V was pared by 1 base and J by 0 bases, with 7 bases between. The CDR3 region has the DNA TGTGCCTGGAGTGCGGGGGATAGCAATCAGCCCCAGCATTTT. Translating gives CAWSAGDSNQPQHF.

About this clone: This specimen includes other DNA sequences encoding the same CDR3. This chain joins TRBV27 and TRBJ1-1; tentative D call: TRBD1 (5 bases). This CDR3 has 13 amino acids. Per germline, CDR1 MNHEY and CDR2 SMNVEV (reference sequence). V shed 2 bases and J shed 1 base, with 5 bases lying between them. DNA of the CDR3: TGTGCCAGCAGTTTACAGGGGAACACTGAAGCTTTCTTT. Encoded protein: CASSLQGNTEAFF.

The rearrangement links TRBV30 to TRBJ1-3, with D uncertain. The CDR3 has 13 residues. V lost 3 bases to trimming and J lost 0 bases, with 6 bases between them. Germline V lookup: CDR1 GTSNPN, CDR2 SVGIG (reference sequence). This chain's CDR3 is CAWRTYSGNTIYF. The CDR3 bases are TGTGCCTGGAGGACTTACTCTGGAAACACCATATATTTT.

The chain has TRBV25-1 and TRBJ1-2, with D maybe TRBD1 (6 bases). Trimming removed 2 bases from V and 1 base from J, with 11 bases in between. The CDR3 extends over 15 amino acids. Germline V gene lookup returns CDR1 MGHDK and CDR2 SYGVNS. CDR3 sequence (DNA): TGTGCCAGCAGTGAAACCGGGACAAATAACTATGGCTACACCTTC. Translation gives CASSETGTNNYGYTF.

The chain is built from TRBV18 and TRBJ2-3; 13 nucleotides line up with TRBD2. From germline, CDR1 is KGHSH and CDR2 LQKENI. Losses at the gene ends were 5 bases for V and 1 base for J; bases not matched to a gene: 6. This CDR3 is built from 17 residues. CDR3 residues: CASSAGTSGKGTDTQYF. The DNA of the CDR3 is TGTGCCAGCTCAGCTGGGACTAGCGGGAAGGGCACAGATACGCAGTATTTT.

The chain carries TRBV14 and TRBJ2-2, with 8 bases matching TRBD2. This CDR3 comprises 16 residues. With V trimmed by 1 base and J by 0 bases, 1 base remained unmatched. The V gene's germline CDR1 is SGHDN and CDR2 FVKESK. The CDR3 protein is CASSQVGLANTGELFF. CDR3 coding DNA: TGTGCCAGCAGCCAAGTGGGACTAGCGAACACCGGGGAGCTGTTTTTT.

V gene TRBV24-1 combines with J gene TRBJ1-1; possible D gene TRBD1, 6 bases. Germline V lookup: CDR1 KGHDR, CDR2 SFDVKD. Trimming shortened V by 6 bases and J by 4 bases, and 11 bases separated the two germline ends. This CDR3 comprises 13 residues. The CDR3 protein is CATSPTGTTEAFF. In nucleotides, the CDR3 is TGTGCCACCAGTCCAACAGGGACCACTGAAGCTTTCTTT.

The V call is TRBV27, the J call TRBJ1-2; TRBD1 matches 7 bases. The CDR3 sequence is 14 residues long. The V segment lost 3 bases and the J segment 3 bases; nucleotides outside the gene matches: 4. The V gene's germline CDR1 is MNHEY and CDR2 SMNVEV (reference sequence). Here the CDR3 DNA reads TGTGCCAGCAGTTTTGGGCAGGGGGACTATGGCTACACCTTC. Encoded protein: CASSFGQGDYGYTF.

This chain links TRBV3-1 (or the pseudogene TRBV3-2) with TRBJ1-6, with 9 bases fitting TRBD1. After removal of 3 bases from V and 10 bases from J, the junction contained 4 bases not matched to a gene. Germline V lookup: CDR1 LGHDT, CDR2 YNNKEL (reference sequence). The CDR3 loop spans 14 amino acids. The CDR3 spells CASSQGQGGSPLHF. DNA for the CDR3: TGTGCCAGCAGCCAGGGACAGGGAGGGTCACCCCTCCACTTT.

The CDR3 nucleotides are TGCAGCGTTGTGGGTAGCGGGGGGGCAAGTGAGCAGTTCTTC. It yields the protein CSVVGSGGASEQFF. The rearrangement uses TRBV29-1 and TRBJ2-1; 11 bases align to TRBD2. The J segment lost 9 bases and the V segment lost 4 bases, leaving 8 bases of the junction unmatched. The CDR3 has 14 residues. Germline V CDR1 and CDR2: SQVTM, ANQGSEA.

The chain uses TRBV4-1 and TRBJ1-1; D might be TRBD1 (6 bases). The CDR3 contains 14 residues. Germline V gene sequence: CDR1 MGHRA, CDR2 YSYEKL. V was cut by 7 bases and J by 2 bases, with 14 bases left in between. The CDR3 here is CASTGVGGNTEAFF. CDR3 DNA: TGCGCCAGCACCGGAGTAGGGGGAAACACTGAAGCTTTCTTT.

Regarding this clone: A much larger clone sits a single nucleotide away, making a read error possible. This chain uses TRBV7-9 with TRBJ1-1, with D tentatively TRBD1 (6 bases). Germline V gene lookup returns CDR1 SEHNR and CDR2 FQNEAQ (reference sequence). V was pared by 1 base and J by 1 base, with 7 bases between. The CDR3 covers 14 residues. This CDR3 reads CASSLGTENTEAFF. Written as DNA, the CDR3 is TGTGCCAGCAGCTTAGGGACAGAGAACACTGAAGCTTTCTTT.

This clone has just a few counts. The sample contains more than one DNA sequence encoding this CDR3. This chain uses TRBV5-1 with TRBJ1-5; D call uncertain. Germline lookup yields CDR1 SGHRS and CDR2 YFSETQ. The CDR3 spans 15 residues. V was clipped by 0 bases and J by 0 bases, with 7 bases between them. For the CDR3, the DNA is TGCGCCAGCAGCTTGGCGGGAGGTAGCAATCAGCCCCAGCATTTT. Protein sequence: CASSLAGGSNQPQHF.

The chain joins TRBV7-6 to TRBJ2-4, with D possibly matching TRBD2 (6 bases). Germline CDR1 and CDR2: SGHVS and FNYEAQ. The CDR3 length is 14 residues. V was clipped by 1 base and J by 6 bases, with 10 bases between them. Here the CDR3 reads CASSLEAGRNIQYF. The CDR3 DNA reads TGTGCCAGCAGCTTAGAGGCGGGACGAAACATTCAGTACTTC.

The chain carries TRBV7-9 and TRBJ1-2; D not certain. Germline V gene sequence: CDR1 SEHNR, CDR2 FQNEAQ (reference sequence). This CDR3 has 15 amino acids. V shed 5 bases and J shed 1 base, with 14 bases lying between them. The CDR3 bases are TGTGCCAGCAGCCCAAGCGGGATGATTAACTATGGCTACACCTTC. This translates into CASSPSGMINYGYTF.

CDR3 sequence (DNA): TGTGCCAGCAGCCTAATGTTCGATACGCAGTATTTT. This encodes CASSLMFDTQYF. The chain has TRBV3-1 (or the pseudogene TRBV3-2) and TRBJ2-3; D is unresolved. The CDR3 has 12 amino acids. From germline, CDR1 is LGHDT and CDR2 YNNKEL (reference sequence). V was trimmed by 4 bases and J by 6 bases, leaving 8 bases between them.

The chain employs TRBV20-1 and TRBJ1-2; unclear D gene. The CDR3 has 15 amino acids. V was trimmed by 3 bases and J by 2 bases, leaving 16 bases between them. The V gene's germline CDR1 is DFQATT and CDR2 SNEGSKA (reference sequence). The CDR3 DNA is TGCAGTGCTAGTCAGATTGCGGTCAGCAACTATGGCTACACCTTC. Translation gives CSASQIAVSNYGYTF.

The chain employs TRBV5-1 and TRBJ2-7, with 11 bases matching TRBD1. V was clipped by 0 bases and J by 6 bases; unmatched bases: 8. CDR1 is SGHRS, CDR2 YFSETQ, per germline. This CDR3 has 16 residues. CDR3 protein: CASSLAAGQGAGEQYF. The CDR3 coding sequence is TGCGCCAGCAGCTTGGCCGCAGGACAGGGGGCAGGCGAGCAGTACTTC.

The chain links TRBV7-9 to TRBJ1-2, with 8 bases aligning to TRBD1. Looked up from germline, CDR1 is SEHNR and CDR2 is FQNEAQ (reference sequence). The CDR3 covers 14 residues. Losses at the gene ends were 1 base for V and 4 bases for J; bases not matched to a gene: 2. DNA of the CDR3: TGTGCCAGCAGCTTAGACAGGGGGATCTATGGCTACACCTTC. It yields the protein CASSLDRGIYGYTF. Based on the CDR3 plus reference TRBV7-9 and TRBJ1-2, the full variable domain is DTGVSQNPRHKITKRGQNVTFRCDPISEHNRLYWYRQTLGQGPEFLTYFQNEAQLEKSRLLSDRFSAERPKGSFSTLEIQRTEQGDSAMYLCASSLDRGIYGYTFGSGTRLTVV.

V and J are TRBV27 and TRBJ1-1; D call uncertain. CDR1 is MNHEY and CDR2 is SMNVEV in the germline V gene (reference sequence). The length of the CDR3 is 12 residues. V lost 6 bases, J lost 0 bases, and 5 bases lay in between. CDR3 amino acids: CASRALNTEAFF. The DNA for the CDR3 is TGTGCCAGCAGGGCCCTGAACACTGAAGCTTTCTTT.

The chain has TRBV21-1 and TRBJ2-3; TRBD1, the D gene given by the table, was not confirmed from the DNA. TRBV21-1 is described as a pseudogene. The CDR3 spans 18 residues. The CDR3 here is CASSKRSWARLYTDTQYF. CDR3 coding DNA: TGTGCCAGCAGCAAAAGGTCGTGGGCCCGCCTTTACACAGATACGCAGTATTTT.

The chain recombines TRBV11-2 with TRBJ2-5; D not certain. CDR1 is SGHAT, CDR2 FQNNGV, per germline. V was shortened by 5 bases and J by 1 base, with 8 bases between the two germline ends. The CDR3 loop spans 13 amino acids. The CDR3 DNA follows: TGTGCCAGCAGCCGACAAATCCAAGAGACCCAGTACTTC. Translated, it gives CASSRQIQETQYF.

This clone occurred once. V gene TRBV6-2 or TRBV6-3 combines with J gene TRBJ1-2; D remains unclear. Germline-derived CDR1 and CDR2 are MNHEY and SVGEGT. CDR3 length: 12 amino acids. Trimming shortened V by 5 bases and J by 7 bases, and 11 bases separated the two germline ends. DNA for the CDR3: TGTGCCAGCAGTCGGCCCCAGGTTGGCTACACCTTC. This encodes CASSRPQVGYTF.

The CDR3 region is CASSRDSSLYNSPLHF. The CDR3 nucleotides read TGTGCCAGCAGCCGGGACAGCAGCCTTTATAATTCACCCCTCCACTTT. The chain couples TRBV7-9 to TRBJ1-6, with 7 positions matching TRBD1. CDR1 is SEHNR, CDR2 FQNEAQ, per germline (reference sequence). The V gene end was trimmed by 5 bases and the J gene end by 4 bases; junction bases not matched to a gene: 8. The CDR3 is 16 amino acids. The variable domain in full, with the rest retrieved from reference TRBV7-9 and TRBJ1-6, is DTGVSQNPRHKITKRGQNVTFRCDPISEHNRLYWYRQTLGQGPEFLTYFQNEAQLEKSRLLSDRFSAERPKGSFSTLEIQRTEQGDSAMYLCASSRDSSLYNSPLHFGNGTRLTVT.